Listed here are 10 T cell receptor beta chains from one sample, sequenced in a study of shared clonotypes between healthy human individuals. Clones were sequenced by immunoSEQ multiplex PCR, and TCRdb holds only the in-frame ones, with some missing. The table has about 1.5 million clones, nearly 99% seen once. The sample comprised naive CD4+ T cells sorted from blood. Subset noted: CD45RA+ positively selected. These receptors were taken from a man younger than 40 in good health.

The chain has TRBV9 and TRBJ1-4, with D maybe TRBD1 (5 bases). Trimming shortened V by 2 bases and J by 8 bases, and 7 bases separated the two germline ends. CDR1 is SGDLS, CDR2 YYNGEE, per germline. CDR3 length equals 12 residues. The CDR3 sequence: CASSVSGEKLFF. For the CDR3, the DNA is TGTGCCAGCAGCGTCTCAGGGGAAAAACTGTTTTTT.

The chain has TRBV28 and TRBJ1-2; D is uncertain. The V end was cut by 3 bases, the J end by 2 bases, with 13 bases between. The CDR3 is 15 residues long. Germline lookup yields CDR1 MDHEN and CDR2 SYDVKM. The CDR3 here is CASSFLGGSNYGYTF. CDR3 DNA sequence: TGTGCCAGCAGTTTCCTTGGAGGGTCGAACTATGGCTACACCTTC.

The chain has TRBV6-1 and TRBJ1-5, with a weak D call TRBD1 (5 bases). V lost 2 bases to trimming and J lost 4 bases, with 6 bases between them. This CDR3 is 13 amino acids long. Germline loops: CDR1 MNHNS, CDR2 SASEGT. The CDR3 coding sequence is TGTGCCAGCAGTGAACACAGGAATCAGCCCCAGCATTTT. It codes for CASSEHRNQPQHF.

V gene TRBV5-1 combines with J gene TRBJ1-5, with 7 bases matching TRBD1. Unmatched junction bases numbered 3, after V lost 2 bases and J lost 4 bases. Germline V gene data show CDR1 as SGHRS and CDR2 as YFSETQ. This CDR3 is built from 14 residues. This chain's CDR3 is CASSLQGRNQPQHF. The CDR3 DNA sequence: TGCGCCAGCAGCTTACAGGGGCGTAATCAGCCCCAGCATTTT.

The genes are TRBV5-1 and TRBJ1-1, with D possibly matching TRBD1 (6 bases). The CDR3 extends over 16 amino acids. Germline lookup yields CDR1 SGHRS and CDR2 YFSETQ. Deletions cut 4 bases from V and 6 bases from J, with 22 bases between. The CDR3 loop reads CASSPILQGQFPEAFF. The CDR3 DNA sequence: TGCGCCAGCAGCCCTATTTTACAAGGACAGTTTCCTGAAGCTTTCTTT.

This chain uses TRBV2 with TRBJ2-2, with 16 positions matching TRBD2. In germline, CDR1 is SNHLY, CDR2 FYNNEI. V was pared by 6 bases and J by 6 bases, with 1 base of the junction left unmatched. The CDR3 loop spans 15 amino acids. The CDR3 sequence: CASRGLAGGPGELFF. For the CDR3, the DNA is TGTGCCAGCAGGGGACTAGCGGGAGGGCCCGGGGAGCTGTTTTTT.

CDR3 sequence (DNA): TGTGCCAGCAGCTTGGTGGCAGGCGCTGGTGGTGGCTACACCTTC. This codes for CASSLVAGAGGGYTF. V is TRBV5-8 and J is TRBJ1-2; D unclear. Trimming cost V 0 bases and J 7 bases, with 16 bases left between them. CDR3 length: 15 amino acids. Germline CDR1 and CDR2: SGHTS and YDEGEE.

The chain has TRBV5-8 and TRBJ2-1; 11 bases agree with TRBD1. Looked up from germline, CDR1 is SGHTS and CDR2 is YDEGEE. The trim removed 4 bases at V and 5 bases at J, leaving 8 bases unmatched. There are 16 residues in the CDR3. The CDR3 loop is CASSKGQGGPNNEQFF. The CDR3 region has the DNA TGTGCCAGCAGCAAGGGACAGGGGGGGCCTAACAATGAGCAGTTCTTC. The full variable domain, rest sourced from reference TRBV5-8 and TRBJ2-1, is EAGVTQSPTHLIKTRGQQATLRCSPISGHTSVYWYQQALGLGLQFLLWYDEGEERNRGNFPPRFSGRQFPNYSSELNVNALELEDSALYLCASSKGQGGPNNEQFFGPGTRLTVL.

This clone was recorded only once. This chain uses TRBV28 with TRBJ1-5, with D unresolved. The CDR3 is 13 amino acids. V lost 6 bases and J 3 bases, leaving 9 bases between the germline ends. CDR1 and CDR2 from the germline V gene are MDHEN and SYDVKM. CDR3 DNA: TGTGCCAGCAGAATCCGACCCAATCAGCCCCAGCATTTT. This codes for CASRIRPNQPQHF.

The CDR3 protein is CASSLVAGHYEQYF. CDR3 nucleotide sequence: TGTGCCAGCAGCTTGGTAGCGGGGCACTACGAGCAGTACTTC. The chain has TRBV7-8 and TRBJ2-7; 8 bases line up with TRBD2. CDR3 length: 14 residues. Germline V gene data show CDR1 as SGHVS and CDR2 as FQNEAQ. The V gene end was trimmed by 3 bases and the J gene end by 3 bases; junction bases not matched to a gene: 4.